A selection of T cell receptor beta chains follows, all from one sample in a study of post-analysis software for immune sequencing data. TCRdb analysed the PCR reads with MiXCR anew, one entry per CDR3 protein. The table includes some 190,000 distinct CDR3 sequences, around 30% detected once. Source material: blood. These receptors originate from a girl aged 2 to 17 with multiple sclerosis. The CDR3 runs from the conserved cysteine through the conserved F or W. D genes are given only for firm matches. Rows may omit the clone size; those that give it use once, few, many or a size class.

>few|TRBD1|TRBV7-3|TRBJ1-6
CASSPGGNSPLHF
TGTGCCAGCAGCCCAGGGGGAAATTCACCCCTCCACTTT
>few|TRBD1|TRBV5-1|TRBJ2-5
CASSNGQGREETQYF
TGCGCCAGCAGCAACGGACAGGGGCGGGAAGAGACCCAGTACTTC
>-|TRBD2|TRBV18|TRBJ2-5
CASSPGLKETQYF
TGTGCCAGCTCACCGGGACTAAAAGAGACCCAGTACTTC
>many|TRBD1|TRBV7-9|TRBJ2-3
CASSTRQGENTDTQYF
TGTGCCAGCAGCACGCGACAGGGTGAAAACACAGATACGCAGTATTTT
>many|TRBD2|TRBV20-1|TRBJ2-7
CSAWTSGRTYEQYF
TGCAGTGCTTGGACTAGCGGCAGAACCTACGAGCAGTACTTC
>-|-|TRBV15|TRBJ2-7
CATSRNRVRWEPQYF
TGTGCCACCAGCAGAAACCGGGTCCGGTGGGAGCCCCAGTACTTC
>many|TRBD1|TRBV12-3/TRBV12-4|TRBJ2-4
CASSPNTGGLAKNIQYF
TGTGCCAGCAGTCCCAATACAGGGGGACTGGCCAAAAACATTCAGTACTTC
>-|TRBD1|TRBV20-1|TRBJ1-2
CSASVTGKDGYTF
TGCAGTGCTAGCGTGACAGGGAAGGATGGCTACACCTTC
>many|TRBD1|TRBV6-6|TRBJ1-2
CASNRGQGHYGYTF
TGTGCCAGCAACCGTGGACAGGGGCACTATGGCTACACCTTC
>few|-|TRBV5-1|TRBJ1-2
CASSLSRDGNYGYTF
TGCGCCAGCAGCTTATCAAGGGACGGTAACTATGGCTACACCTTC
>-|-|TRBV29-1|TRBJ2-1
CSVLLSSYNEQFF
TGCAGCGTCCTCCTGAGCTCCTACAATGAGCAGTTCTTC
>many|-|TRBV4-1|TRBJ1-2
CASSQVGGASGYTF
TGCGCCAGCAGCCAAGTTGGGGGGGCCTCAGGCTACACCTTC
>-|TRBD2|TRBV12-3/TRBV12-4|TRBJ2-3
CASTETSGSADTQYF
TGTGCCAGCACCGAGACTAGCGGGAGTGCAGATACGCAGTATTTT
>many|TRBD2|TRBV6-1|TRBJ2-4
CASRGGRLAKNIQYF
TGTGCCAGCAGAGGCGGGAGGCTAGCCAAAAACATTCAGTACTTC
>-|TRBD1|TRBV7-2|TRBJ1-2
CASTGGNYGYTF
TGTGCCAGCACAGGGGGTAACTATGGCTACACCTTC
>-|TRBD2|TRBV5-1|TRBJ2-1
CASSAVAGVGEQFF
TGCGCCAGCAGCGCAGTAGCGGGAGTCGGTGAGCAGTTCTTC
>once|-|TRBV20-1|TRBJ1-5
CSASKGRGPQHF
TGCAGTGCTAGTAAGGGGAGAGGGCCCCAGCATTTT
>many|TRBD1|TRBV5-1|TRBJ2-1
CASKSYVSAGGIEFF
TGCGCCAGCAAATCTTACGTAAGCGCAGGGGGTATAGAGTTCTTC
>few|-|TRBV19|TRBJ2-1
CASSMARGNPRINEQFF
TGTGCCAGTAGTATGGCAAGGGGTAACCCCAGAATCAATGAGCAGTTCTTC
>many|-|TRBV4-1|TRBJ2-2
CASSGPLGTGELFF
TGCGCCAGCAGCGGCCCCCTGGGCACCGGGGAGCTGTTTTTT
>-|-|TRBV5-1|TRBJ2-3
CASSSRLTEYTDTQYF
TGCGCCAGCAGCTCCCGATTGACGGAATACACAGATACGCAGTATTTT
>-|TRBD2|TRBV7-7|TRBJ2-1
CASSSGTSGSGEQFF
TGTGCCAGCAGCTCCGGGACTAGCGGGAGTGGCGAGCAGTTCTTC
>-|-|TRBV5-1|TRBJ2-3
CASSLGSVLDTDTQYF
TGCGCCAGCAGCTTGGGATCTGTACTCGACACAGATACGCAGTATTTT
>-|TRBD1|TRBV27|TRBJ1-1
CASSDPTGVITEAFF
TGTGCCAGCAGTGATCCGACAGGGGTTATCACTGAAGCTTTCTTT
>-|-|TRBV5-1|TRBJ2-2
CASSLVRRENTGELFF
TGCGCCAGCAGCTTGGTTCGTAGGGAGAACACCGGGGAGCTGTTTTTT
>-|-|TRBV12-3/TRBV12-4|TRBJ2-2
CASSFLVIGAELFF
TGTGCCAGCAGTTTCTTGGTTATCGGCGCGGAGCTGTTTTTT
>-|-|TRBV3-1|TRBJ2-5
CASNQPWEVEETQYF
TGTGCCAGCAACCAACCCTGGGAGGTTGAGGAGACCCAGTACTTC
>few|TRBD1|TRBV4-1|TRBJ1-3
CASSQVQGGGNTIYF
TGCGCCAGCAGCCAAGTCCAGGGGGGTGGAAACACCATATATTTT
>few|TRBD1|TRBV29-1|TRBJ1-2
CSVNRGQGYGYTF
TGCAGCGTAAACAGGGGGCAGGGCTATGGCTACACCTTC
>many|-|TRBV20-1|TRBJ2-7
CSARDQGGGTYEQYF
TGCAGTGCTAGAGATCAGGGAGGGGGCACCTACGAGCAGTACTTC